Listed here are 26 T cell receptor beta chains from one sample, sequenced in a study of cytomegalovirus exposure and HLA in healthy donors. The study ran its PCR with 60 Vbeta and 13 Jbeta primers. TCRdb's copy holds only in-frame clones and misses some; the assay was immunoSEQ multiplex PCR. The sample consists of 150,000 to 180,000 clones, roughly 80% of them appearing once. Sequenced: PBMCs. The receptor set was obtained from a woman aged 40 to 50 in good health and CMV-seronegative.

Comments on this clone: The same CDR3 can be traced to other DNA sequences in this sample. The J gene is TRBJ1-1, the V gene TRBV6-5, with 9 nucleotides matching TRBD1. The V and J ends lost 5 bases and 3 bases, in that order; junction bases with no gene match: 7. This CDR3 has 15 amino acids. Germline V gene data show CDR1 as MNHEY and CDR2 as SVGAGI. The CDR3 DNA follows: TGTGCCAGCAGTCGAACCCGGGACAGGGACACTGAAGCTTTCTTT. As protein: CASSRTRDRDTEAFF.

This chain joins TRBV25-1 and TRBJ1-1; D is unclear. CDR3 length: 15 amino acids. V was pared by 1 base and J by 0 bases, with 9 bases between. Germline V gene sequence: CDR1 MGHDK, CDR2 SYGVNS. The CDR3 here is CASSEFGIVNTEAFF. CDR3 coding DNA: TGTGCCAGCAGTGAATTCGGGATAGTGAACACTGAAGCTTTCTTT. The variable domain in full, with the rest retrieved from reference TRBV25-1 and TRBJ1-1, is EADIYQTPRYLVIGTGKKITLECSQTMGHDKMYWYQQDPGMELHLIHYSYGVNSTEKGDLSSESTVSRIRTEHFPLTLESARPSHTSQYLCASSEFGIVNTEAFFGQGTRLTVV.

The chain has TRBV11-3 and TRBJ2-7; TRBD1 matches at 8 bases. J was trimmed by 1 base and V by 5 bases; bases with no gene match: 7. CDR3 length: 15 amino acids. Looked up from germline, CDR1 is SGHNT and CDR2 is YENEEA. CDR3 amino acids: CASSRGQGKSYEQYF. As DNA, the CDR3 is TGTGCCAGCAGCCGAGGACAGGGAAAGTCCTACGAGCAGTACTTC.

The chain uses TRBV5-1 and TRBJ1-1, with D tentatively TRBD1 (5 bases). Germline CDR1 SGHRS, CDR2 YFSETQ. The CDR3 spans 16 residues. Deletions cut 4 bases from V and 5 bases from J, with 21 bases between. CDR3: CASSVDLTVRSTEAFF. CDR3 nucleotides: TGCGCCAGCAGCGTAGATCTGACAGTCCGGTCGACTGAAGCTTTCTTT. The variable domain in full, with the rest retrieved from reference TRBV5-1 and TRBJ1-1, is KAGVTQTPRYLIKTRGQQVTLSCSPISGHRSVSWYQQTPGQGLQFLFEYFSETQRNKGNFPGRFSGRQFSNSRSEMNVSTLELGDSALYLCASSVDLTVRSTEAFFGQGTRLTVV.

The CDR3 loop is CASIGGGSSANTGELFF. DNA of the CDR3: TGTGCCAGCATAGGAGGCGGGAGCTCCGCGAACACCGGGGAGCTGTTTTTT. This sequence joins TRBV25-1 and TRBJ2-2; TRBD2 aligns across 7 bases. The germline V gene encodes CDR1 MGHDK and CDR2 SYGVNS. The CDR3 is made up of 17 amino acids. V shed 7 bases, J shed 0 bases, and the junction held 11 bases outside the gene matches. The full variable domain, its missing parts supplied by reference TRBV25-1 and TRBJ2-2, is EADIYQTPRYLVIGTGKKITLECSQTMGHDKMYWYQQDPGMELHLIHYSYGVNSTEKGDLSSESTVSRIRTEHFPLTLESARPSHTSQYLCASIGGGSSANTGELFFGEGSRLTVL.

The rearrangement links TRBV30 to TRBJ2-2, with TRBD1 matching over 9 bases. Per germline, CDR1 GTSNPN and CDR2 SVGIG (reference sequence). CDR3 size: 13 residues. V was clipped by 5 bases and J by 6 bases; unmatched bases: 4. The chain's CDR3 is CAWGDRVPGELFF. The CDR3 nucleotides read TGTGCCTGGGGGGACAGGGTCCCCGGGGAGCTGTTTTTT.

This clone was detected only once. The rearrangement uses TRBV30 and TRBJ2-1, with 8 positions matching TRBD2. The CDR3 sequence is 15 residues long. V lost 3 bases and J lost 0; bases outside the gene matches: 4. In germline, CDR1 is GTSNPN, CDR2 SVGIG (reference sequence). The CDR3 is CAWRTGTSSYNEQFF. CDR3 bases: TGTGCCTGGAGGACCGGGACTAGCTCCTACAATGAGCAGTTCTTC. The whole variable domain, filled in from reference TRBV30 and TRBJ2-1, reads SQTIHQWPATLVQPVGSPLSLECTVEGTSNPNLYWYRQAAGRGLQLLFYSVGIGQISSEVPQNLSASRPQDRQFILSSKKLLLSDSGFYLCAWRTGTSSYNEQFFGPGTRLTVL.

The chain employs TRBV27 and TRBJ1-2; D perhaps matches TRBD1 (5 bases). The CDR3 runs 14 residues. CDR1 is MNHEY and CDR2 is SMNVEV in the germline V gene (reference sequence). Between the trimmed V and J ends, which lost 8 bases and 7 bases, there was a span of 20 bases. Here the CDR3 reads CASGAGRWTVGYTF. The CDR3 bases are TGTGCCAGCGGGGCTGGACGGTGGACGGTTGGCTACACCTTC.

The rearrangement links TRBV13 to TRBJ2-1; weak D call: TRBD2 (7 bases). Between the trimmed V and J ends, which lost 3 bases and 5 bases, there was a span of 11 bases. Germline V gene sequence: CDR1 PRHDT, CDR2 FYEKMQ (reference sequence). CDR3 length: 14 residues. CDR3 in amino acids: CASSFGGADNEQFF. In DNA form, the CDR3 reads TGTGCCAGCAGCTTTGGGGGGGCCGACAATGAGCAGTTCTTC.

This chain links TRBV5-1 with TRBJ1-2; D possibly corresponds to TRBD1 (5 bases). CDR1 and CDR2 from the germline V gene are SGHRS and YFSETQ. The CDR3 contains 15 residues. V lost 1 base and J lost 2, with 12 bases in between. The CDR3 coding sequence is TGCGCCAGCAGCTTGAACCAGGGAGGCAACTATGGCTACACCTTC. Translation: CASSLNQGGNYGYTF.

The chain uses TRBV11-3 and TRBJ2-5; 8 bases agree with TRBD1. The DNA end is more similar to TRBJ2-7, so the J call may be wrong. The CDR3 is 15 amino acids. Germline V lookup: CDR1 SGHNT, CDR2 YENEEA. For the CDR3, the DNA is TGTGCCAGCACCCTACCCCGGGACAGGTTCTACGAGCAGTACTTC. This encodes CASTLPRDRFYEQYF.

This chain links TRBV5-4 with TRBJ2-5, with D perhaps matching TRBD1 (5 bases). The CDR3 totals 12 residues. The germline V gene has CDR1 SGHNT and CDR2 YYREEE (reference sequence). V lost 1 base and J 5 bases, leaving 6 bases between the germline ends. The CDR3 nucleotides are TGTGCCAGCAGCTTGAGGGGCGAGACCCAGTACTTC. This gives the protein CASSLRGETQYF.

The V and J genes are TRBV29-1 and TRBJ1-2; 7 bases are shared with TRBD1. V dropped 4 bases and J dropped 7; count of bases not matched to a gene: 9. The CDR3 extends over 13 amino acids. The germline CDR1 and CDR2 sequences are SQVTM and ANQGSEA. DNA of the CDR3: TGCAGCGTTGGGGACAGCACACTCACTGGCTACACCTTC. It is translated as CSVGDSTLTGYTF.

This chain uses TRBV6-1 with TRBJ2-7, with 7 bases lining up with TRBD1. The CDR3 totals 12 residues. The J segment lost 3 bases and the V segment lost 6 bases, leaving 2 bases of the junction unmatched. The germline V gene has CDR1 MNHNS and CDR2 SASEGT. CDR3: CASRDRSYEQYF. DNA for the CDR3: TGTGCCAGCAGGGACAGGAGCTACGAGCAGTACTTC.

The chain couples TRBV5-5 to TRBJ1-2; possible D gene TRBD1, 6 bases. The V end was cut by 1 base, the J end by 2 bases, with 9 bases between. Looked up from germline, CDR1 is SGHKS and CDR2 is YYEKEE (reference sequence). CDR3 size: 14 residues. CDR3 bases: TGTGCCAGCAGCTTGTTCGGGACAAACTATGGCTACACCTTC. This translates into CASSLFGTNYGYTF.

J is TRBJ1-5 and V is TRBV19, with TRBD1 matching over 7 bases. Looked up from germline, CDR1 is LNHDA and CDR2 is SQIVND (reference sequence). J was trimmed by 1 base and V by 5 bases; bases with no gene match: 5. The CDR3 runs 15 residues. This CDR3 is CASSLTGKSNQPQHF. Written as DNA, the CDR3 is TGTGCCAGTAGTCTGACAGGGAAAAGCAATCAGCCCCAGCATTTT.

The V and J genes are TRBV7-6 and TRBJ1-5; 12 nucleotides agree with TRBD1. Trimming took 5 bases from V and 6 from J; bases not matched to a gene: 5. Germline values: CDR1 SGHVS, CDR2 FNYEAQ. The CDR3 runs to 15 residues. The DNA of the CDR3 is TGTGCCAGCAGCCAGGGACAGGGGGCCGGTCAGCCCCAGCATTTT. This encodes CASSQGQGAGQPQHF.

To note about this clone: Other DNA sequences in this sample translate to the same CDR3. CDR3 region: CASNPEGGTEAFF. The CDR3 DNA is TGCGCCAGCAACCCGGAAGGGGGCACTGAAGCTTTCTTT. The chain joins TRBV5-1 to TRBJ1-1; D is possibly TRBD1 (6 bases). The V gene's germline CDR1 is SGHRS and CDR2 YFSETQ. This CDR3 contains 13 residues. Trimming took off 6 bases at V and 4 bases at J, with 13 bases between the two ends. Combining the CDR3 with reference TRBV5-1 and TRBJ1-1 gives the whole variable domain KAGVTQTPRYLIKTRGQQVTLSCSPISGHRSVSWYQQTPGQGLQFLFEYFSETQRNKGNFPGRFSGRQFSNSRSEMNVSTLELGDSALYLCASNPEGGTEAFFGQGTRLTVV.

The chain has TRBV28 and TRBJ1-4; 9 bases fit TRBD1. CDR1 is MDHEN and CDR2 is SYDVKM in the germline V gene. The length of the CDR3 is 17 residues. The J segment lost 6 bases and the V segment lost 5 bases, leaving 13 bases of the junction unmatched. The CDR3 DNA follows: TGTGCCAGCAGTATTTATGGACAGGGGATAGGGCATGAAAAACTGTTTTTT. This sequence encodes CASSIYGQGIGHEKLFF.

The chain uses TRBV29-1 and TRBJ1-1; D gene uncertain. The V end was cut by 7 bases, the J end by 2 bases, with 5 bases between. The CDR3 consists of 10 residues. The germline V gene encodes CDR1 SQVTM and CDR2 ANQGSEA. The CDR3 loop reads CSGANTEAFF. DNA of the CDR3: TGCAGCGGCGCCAACACTGAAGCTTTCTTT.

The chain uses TRBV5-4 and TRBJ2-5; tentatively, D is TRBD2 (5 bases). V was clipped by 4 bases and J by 5 bases, with 15 bases between them. The CDR3 has 14 amino acids. Per the germline V gene, CDR1 is SGHNT and CDR2 is YYREEE (reference sequence). The CDR3 DNA reads as TGTGCCAGCAGCCGGGGAATTGGGCTGGAGACCCAGTACTTC. It encodes CASSRGIGLETQYF.

This clone was seen only once. The genes are TRBV5-1 and TRBJ1-5, with unresolved D. CDR3 size: 13 residues. V gave up 2 bases and J gave up 5 bases, with 8 bases separating them. Germline loops: CDR1 SGHRS, CDR2 YFSETQ. CDR3 sequence reads: CASSFGGDQPQHF. In nucleotides, the CDR3 is TGCGCCAGCAGCTTTGGTGGAGATCAGCCCCAGCATTTT.

The chain recombines TRBV20-1 with TRBJ1-4, with unresolved D. Germline V gene sequence: CDR1 DFQATT, CDR2 SNEGSKA (reference sequence). Trimming removed 6 bases at V and 5 bases at J, with 7 bases between. The CDR3 consists of 11 residues. CDR3 region: CSASENEKLFF. The CDR3 DNA is TGCAGTGCCAGTGAAAATGAAAAACTGTTTTTT.

The rearrangement links TRBV7-6 to TRBJ2-1, with 7 bases aligning to TRBD2. Looked up from germline, CDR1 is SGHVS and CDR2 is FNYEAQ. J was trimmed by 8 bases and V by 5 bases; bases with no gene match: 3. CDR3 length: 12 amino acids. The CDR3 nucleotides are TGTGCCAGCAGCGGAACTAGCGATGAGCAGTTCTTC. Translation: CASSGTSDEQFF.

This rearrangement joins TRBV6-5 to TRBJ1-2; TRBD1 matches 8 bases. Trimming cost V 0 bases and J 4 bases; bases outside gene matches: 7. The germline V gene encodes CDR1 MNHEY and CDR2 SVGAGI. The CDR3 is made up of 16 amino acids. In nucleotides, the CDR3 is TGTGCCAGCAGTTACTCGCATCCAGGGGGCGGCTATGGCTACACCTTC. Protein: CASSYSHPGGGYGYTF.

The rearrangement uses TRBV2 and TRBJ1-1; 7 bases line up with TRBD1. The V and J ends lost 6 bases and 0 bases, in that order; junction bases with no gene match: 4. CDR3 size: 14 residues. CDR1 and CDR2 from the germline V gene are SNHLY and FYNNEI. The chain's CDR3 is CASRFGQVNTEAFF. CDR3 sequence (DNA): TGTGCCAGCAGGTTTGGACAGGTGAACACTGAAGCTTTCTTT.